The TCR beta chain described here comes from a study of CD8 T cells in ankylosing spondylitis. The study, taken as a whole, reports: There were earlier reports of some motif variants in reactive arthritis synovial fluid and blood. With a CD8+ phenotype, disease-linked clones were relatively rare in peripheral blood. Within ankylosing spondylitis blood, a TCR beta motif made up of several highly homologous variants appeared to be characteristic.

The trim removed 3 bases at V and 7 bases at J, leaving 6 bases unmatched. The CDR3 has 13 residues. CDR1 is DFQATT and CDR2 is SNEGSKA in the germline V gene (reference sequence). This clonotype has ten or more counts. The antigen remains unidentified. Making use of molecular barcodes, quantitative 5'-RACE generated TCR beta libraries. TCRdb ran MiXCR on the 5' RACE reads and lists one entry per CDR3 protein. The table records more than 150,000 distinct CDR3 sequences, about 20% of them present only once. The sample consisted of blood, either unsorted or a sorted T cell fraction (not recorded which). The rearrangement links TRBV20-1 to TRBJ2-1; 7 positions agree with TRBD2. This clonotype was sampled from a male donor aged 10-30 years with ankylosing spondylitis or in good health (not recorded which). The CDR3 loop is CSASRGSGNEQFF. In DNA, the CDR3 is TGCAGTGCTAGTCGCGGGAGTGGAAATGAGCAGTTCTTC.